One and the same sample provided the 13 T cell receptor beta chains below, sequenced in a study of shared clonotypes between healthy human individuals. Generated by immunoSEQ multiplex PCR, the TCRdb table keeps only in-frame clones and is missing some. Among about 92,000 clones listed, less than 50% were seen once. Sequencing was done on a sample of PBMCs. All receptors come from a middle-aged woman in good health. Some clones in this sample may be carry-over from other donors' samples.

This clone was found a few times. The chain links TRBV29-1 to TRBJ1-2; 8 bases are a match to TRBD1. Trimming took 6 bases from V and 2 from J; bases not matched to a gene: 5. Germline V gene sequence: CDR1 SQVTM, CDR2 ANQGSEA. The CDR3 contains 13 residues. In DNA, the CDR3 is TGCAGCGTAACCGGACAGGGAAACTATGGCTACACCTTC. This sequence encodes CSVTGQGNYGYTF.

The CDR3 reads CASSLETGGSYEQYF. The CDR3 DNA reads as TGTGCCAGCAGCTTAGAAACGGGAGGAAGCTACGAGCAGTACTTC. V usage is TRBV7-9 and J usage is TRBJ2-7, with TRBD2 matching over 7 bases. Trimming cost V 1 base and J 3 bases; bases outside gene matches: 6. Germline CDR1 reads SEHNR; CDR2 reads FQNEAQ (reference sequence). The CDR3 length is 15 residues.

The CDR3 sequence is CASSPEVSTDTQYF. CDR3 DNA: TGTGCCAGCTCACCCGAGGTGAGCACAGATACGCAGTATTTT. The chain joins TRBV18 to TRBJ2-3; D gene uncertain. CDR1 and CDR2 from the germline V gene are KGHSH and LQKENI. Trimming shortened V by 3 bases and J by 0 bases, and 7 bases separated the two germline ends. The CDR3 sequence is 14 residues long.

Remarks on this clone: A read error likely explains this, since a far larger clone differs by one base. The chain uses TRBV28 and TRBJ1-2, with D maybe TRBD1 (6 bases). The CDR3 is 12 amino acids. V was trimmed by 8 bases and J by 3 bases, leaving 10 bases between them. Germline-derived CDR1 and CDR2 are MDHEN and SYDVKM. The CDR3 here is CASGAGDYGYTF. The CDR3 coding sequence is TGTGCCAGCGGGGCAGGGGACTATGGCTACACCTTC.

The chain links TRBV21-1 to TRBJ1-1; TRBD1 reflects the table's D call only, with no check against the DNA. TRBV21-1 counts as a pseudogene. This CDR3 has 16 amino acids. CDR3 sequence reads: CASSRRTGTGGTEAFF. The DNA of the CDR3 is TGTGCCAGCAGCAGAAGGACAGGGACGGGGGGCACTGAAGCTTTCTTT.

J is TRBJ2-5 and V is TRBV14, with D unresolved. The V and J ends lost 5 bases and 1 base respectively, with 2 bases between them. The CDR3 loop spans 11 amino acids. The germline CDR1 and CDR2 sequences are SGHDN and FVKESK. The CDR3 is CASSVQETQYF. CDR3 DNA sequence: TGTGCCAGCAGCGTCCAAGAGACCCAGTACTTC.

This chain uses TRBV9 with TRBJ2-1; 8 positions agree with TRBD1. V trimming: 3 bases; J trimming: 0 bases; junction bases outside the gene matches: 2. The germline gives CDR1 SGDLS, CDR2 YYNGEE. This CDR3 comprises 15 residues. CDR3 protein: CASSGGTGSYNEQFF. The CDR3 DNA sequence: TGTGCCAGCAGCGGGGGGACAGGCTCCTACAATGAGCAGTTCTTC.

The rearrangement links TRBV2 to TRBJ2-7; D remains unclear. Germline lookup yields CDR1 SNHLY and CDR2 FYNNEI. The CDR3 runs 12 residues. CDR3 in DNA: TGTGTAGGCGGAGAGACCCTCTACGAGCAGTACTTC. Its protein is CVGGETLYEQYF.

The chain employs TRBV5-6 and TRBJ2-7; D gene unclear. TRBJ2-1 matches the DNA end more closely, so the J call is doubtful. The CDR3 contains 13 residues. The V gene's germline CDR1 is SGHDT and CDR2 YYEEEE. CDR3 sequence (DNA): TGTGCCAGCAGCTTGGGCACCTACAATGAGCAGTTCTTC. Its translation is CASSLGTYNEQFF.

This clone was observed a few times. The chain couples TRBV11-2 to TRBJ1-2; no firm D call. Germline V gene sequence: CDR1 SGHAT, CDR2 FQNNGV. V lost 1 base and J lost 6, with 12 bases in between. The CDR3 is 14 amino acids. The CDR3 DNA sequence: TGTGCCAGCAGCTTAGTCTTCGGTTCCCATGGCTACACCTTC. Encoded protein: CASSLVFGSHGYTF.

This clone occurred a few times. V gene TRBV6-5 combines with J gene TRBJ2-3; D gene uncertain. The CDR3 runs to 16 residues. Between the trimmed V and J ends, which lost 2 bases and 2 bases, there was a span of 14 bases. Germline values: CDR1 MNHEY, CDR2 SVGAGI. CDR3 nucleotides: TGTGCCAGCAGTTACGGTGACTCTTTCTTCACAGATACGCAGTATTTT. This codes for CASSYGDSFFTDTQYF.

For this clone: A read error likely explains this, since a far larger clone differs by one base. The genes are TRBV14 and TRBJ1-1, with unresolved D. The length of the CDR3 is 14 residues. The germline V gene encodes CDR1 SGHDN and CDR2 FVKESK. CDR3 bases: TGTACCAGCAGCCAACTTGCCTGGAACACTGAAGCTTTCTTT. Encoded protein: CTSSQLAWNTEAFF.

The J gene is TRBJ2-1, the V gene TRBV7-9; 9 bases match TRBD2. The CDR3 is 13 residues long. The junction had 7 bases not matched to a gene; V was cut back by 1 base and J by 15 bases. Germline V gives CDR1 SEHNR, CDR2 FQNEAQ (reference sequence). CDR3 sequence: CASSLVLAGGAFF. Written as DNA, the CDR3 is TGTGCCAGCAGCTTAGTTCTGGCGGGAGGGGCGTTCTTC.